This T cell receptor beta chain was recovered during a study of T cells in narcolepsy. Study at large: Healthy controls were enrolled alongside patients with narcolepsy type 1 or type 2.

As regards this clone: Its antigen is not identified.

There are 14 residues in the CDR3. The V segment lost 6 bases and the J segment 0 bases; nucleotides outside the gene matches: 6. Looked up from germline, CDR1 is SGHDT and CDR2 is YYEEEE. Sequencing was performed with immunoSEQ multiplex PCR; in TCRdb, only in-frame clones are kept and a portion is missing. The data contain about 15,000 clones, roughly 85% of them seen just once; the ten biggest clones take up 30% to 45%. General study points: Autoreactive clonotypes reportedly recurred in blood of same and different patients, not controls.

This chain links TRBV5-6 with TRBJ2-7; TRBD1 agrees at 7 bases. The sample comprised memory (CD45RA-) CD4+ T cells from blood. The source of this sequence is a human donor in good health. In DNA, the CDR3 is TGTGCCAGCAAATACAGGGGCATCTCCTACGAGCAGTACTTC. Translation: CASKYRGISYEQYF.